This is a list of T cell receptor beta chains from one sample in a study of T-cell memory formation after mild COVID-19. TCRdb used MiXCR to reprocess the 5' RACE reads, holding one entry per CDR3 protein. The data hold about 180,000 distinct CDR3 sequences, with about 18% observed a single time. Sequencing was performed on PBMCs or a T cell subset sorted from them (not recorded which). The receptor set was obtained from a man younger than 35 who had mild COVID-19 (a few samples of this study predate the infection). Cell type and time point are not known. CDR3s include the opening cysteine and the closing phenylalanine or tryptophan. A D gene is named only where the DNA matches it firmly. Expanded clones get a size class; other rows say once, few or many, or leave the size out.

j_call | clone_size | v_call | d_call | cdr3_aa | cdr3_nt
TRBJ1-1 | few | TRBV2 | . | CASRADSRAFF | TGTGCCAGCAGAGCCGACAGTAGAGCTTTCTTT
TRBJ1-2 | few | TRBV7-6 | TRBD1 | CASSQTTGNGYTF | TGTGCCAGCAGCCAGACGACAGGGAATGGCTACACCTTC
TRBJ2-1 | few | TRBV29-1 | . | CSVRGYNEQFF | TGCAGCGTACGGGGCTACAATGAGCAGTTCTTC
TRBJ1-3 | . | TRBV5-5 | . | CASSLSSSGNTIYF | TGTGCCAGCAGCTTGTCCAGCTCTGGAAACACCATATATTTT
TRBJ2-3 | . | TRBV28 | TRBD2 | CASSEHRGGDTDTQYF | TGTGCCAGCAGTGAACATCGGGGGGGAGACACAGATACGCAGTATTTT
TRBJ2-2 | . | TRBV7-9 | . | CASIQPAHRTNTGELFF | TGTGCCAGCATCCAACCAGCGCACAGAACGAACACCGGGGAGCTGTTTTTT
TRBJ2-1 | few | TRBV11-2 | . | CASSLGGLAYNEQFF | TGTGCCAGCAGCTTAGGGGGACTGGCCTACAATGAGCAGTTCTTC
TRBJ1-6 | . | TRBV20-1 | . | CSASQESLNSPLHF | TGCAGTGCTAGTCAGGAGTCCCTTAATTCACCCCTCCACTTT
TRBJ2-2 | few | TRBV5-1 | . | CASTGQSNTGELFF | TGCGCCAGCACGGGTCAGTCGAACACCGGGGAGCTGTTTTTT
TRBJ2-1 | many | TRBV5-1 | . | CASSLVQGSYNEQFF | TGCGCCAGCAGCTTGGTGCAGGGGTCCTACAATGAGCAGTTCTTC
TRBJ1-2 | . | TRBV7-3 | . | CASSPDTAGGGYTF | TGTGCCAGCAGCCCAGACACAGCGGGCGGTGGCTACACCTTC
TRBJ1-3 | . | TRBV7-2 | . | CASRSMGDTSGNTIYF | TGTGCCAGCCGGTCTATGGGGGACACCTCTGGAAACACCATATATTTT
TRBJ2-1 | . | TRBV3-1 | TRBD2 | CASSRGGPTYNEQFF | TGTGCCAGCAGTCGCGGGGGGCCTACTTACAATGAGCAGTTCTTC
TRBJ1-2 | few | TRBV7-2 | . | CASSSPGIYGYTF | TGTGCCAGCAGCTCCCCAGGGATCTATGGCTACACCTTC
TRBJ2-5 | few | TRBV5-1 | . | CASSYRPGTEETQYF | TGCGCCAGCAGCTACCGCCCCGGGACGGAAGAGACCCAGTACTTC
TRBJ2-7 | many | TRBV7-2 | . | CASSRSDGYDEQYF | TGTGCCAGCAGCAGATCGGACGGCTACGACGAGCAGTACTTC
TRBJ1-5 | . | TRBV20-1 | TRBD1 | CSAMTGGADQPQHF | TGCAGTGCTATGACAGGGGGCGCGGATCAGCCCCAGCATTTT